The 18 T cell receptor beta chains below were found in one sample sequenced in a study of Tregs in tolerant kidney transplant recipients. The data were produced by immunoSEQ multiplex PCR, yet TCRdb's version contains in-frame clones alone and is incomplete. The data contain about 240,000 clones, 80% to 85% of them singletons. The sequenced sample consisted of CD4+ T cells from blood. These receptors all stem from a human donor in good health.

The genes are TRBV5-4 and TRBJ1-2; D is uncertain. CDR3 size: 15 residues. V dropped 2 bases and J dropped 4 bases, with 15 bases sitting between them. Germline-derived CDR1 and CDR2 are SGHNT and YYREEE (reference sequence). The CDR3 is CASSFALSVSYGYTF. The CDR3 nucleotides read TGTGCCAGCAGCTTCGCCCTATCTGTGAGCTATGGCTACACCTTC.

This chain joins TRBV10-1 and TRBJ1-1; maybe TRBD1 (6 bases). V lost 3 bases and J lost 4, with 12 bases in between. The CDR3 contains 14 residues. Germline CDR1 and CDR2: WNHNN and SYGVQD (reference sequence). The CDR3 reads CASSEQGKGTEAFF. CDR3 sequence (DNA): TGCGCCAGCAGTGAACAGGGCAAAGGCACTGAAGCTTTCTTT.

The sample holds a few counts of this clone. Written as DNA, the CDR3 is TGTGCCAGCTCACCAAGTTGGAACAATGAGCAGTTCTTC. Protein sequence: CASSPSWNNEQFF. V usage is TRBV18 and J usage is TRBJ2-1, with D unresolved. The V and J ends lost 2 bases and 5 bases respectively, with 7 bases between them. The V gene's germline CDR1 is KGHSH and CDR2 LQKENI. This CDR3 spans 13 amino acids.

The V and J genes are TRBV11-3 and TRBJ2-7; perhaps TRBD2 as D (6 bases). The CDR3 is 14 residues long. V lost 5 bases to trimming and J lost 3 bases, with 14 bases between them. Germline lookup yields CDR1 SGHNT and CDR2 YENEEA. CDR3 protein: CASSPLGGSYEQYF. Written as DNA, the CDR3 is TGTGCCAGCAGCCCCCTCGGAGGGAGCTACGAGCAGTACTTC.

The sample holds one count of this clone. CDR3 DNA: TGTGCCAGCAGCTCCCCTGGGAGGGCCCCAGGAGAGACCCAGTACTTC. Translating it yields CASSSPGRAPGETQYF. The chain recombines TRBV5-4 with TRBJ2-5, with 7 bases fitting TRBD2. Germline V gene sequence: CDR1 SGHNT, CDR2 YYREEE (reference sequence). The CDR3 loop spans 16 amino acids. The V and J ends lost 3 bases and 4 bases, in that order; junction bases with no gene match: 12.

J is TRBJ1-1 and V is TRBV4-1; no firm D call. Deletions cut 1 base from V and 4 bases from J, with 7 bases between. Germline CDR1 reads MGHRA; CDR2 reads YSYEKL. This CDR3 contains 13 residues. In nucleotides, the CDR3 is TGCGCCAGCAGCCAAGGGGTTGTCACTGAAGCTTTCTTT. Its protein is CASSQGVVTEAFF.

The V call is TRBV30, the J call TRBJ1-1; maybe TRBD1 (5 bases). The germline V gene has CDR1 GTSNPN and CDR2 SVGIG (reference sequence). The CDR3 covers 14 residues. Trimming cost V 4 bases and J 1 base, with 13 bases left between them. CDR3 amino acids: CAWKRAGTNTEAFF. DNA of the CDR3: TGTGCCTGGAAGAGGGCAGGGACGAACACTGAAGCTTTCTTT. Complete variable domain (other parts from reference TRBV30 and TRBJ1-1): SQTIHQWPATLVQPVGSPLSLECTVEGTSNPNLYWYRQAAGRGLQLLFYSVGIGQISSEVPQNLSASRPQDRQFILSSKKLLLSDSGFYLCAWKRAGTNTEAFFGQGTRLTVV.

The chain recombines TRBV6-1 with TRBJ2-7, with 7 positions matching TRBD2. This CDR3 has 13 amino acids. Unmatched junction bases numbered 5, after V lost 5 bases and J lost 4 bases. Germline values: CDR1 MNHNS, CDR2 SASEGT. The CDR3 coding sequence is TGTGCCAGCAGTTTAGTCGGGGGGTACGAGCAGTACTTC. Translating gives CASSLVGGYEQYF.

V gene TRBV29-1 combines with J gene TRBJ1-1; D unclear. Trimming cost V 2 bases and J 3 bases, with 7 bases left between them. CDR3 size: 12 residues. Germline values: CDR1 SQVTM, CDR2 ANQGSEA. Here the CDR3 DNA reads TGCAGCGTTGAACAGGTCTACACTGAAGCTTTCTTT. As protein: CSVEQVYTEAFF.

Details on this clone: The same CDR3 arises from other DNA sequences in this sample as well. The rearrangement uses TRBV7-3 and TRBJ1-1; TRBD1 might be the D (6 bases). Trimming cost V 6 bases and J 1 base, with 15 bases left between them. Germline lookup yields CDR1 SGHTA and CDR2 FQGTGA. The CDR3 length is 15 residues. The CDR3 protein is CASSTQGRGNTEAFF. CDR3 sequence (DNA): TGTGCCAGCAGTACACAGGGAAGGGGGAACACTGAAGCTTTCTTT. Together with reference TRBV7-3 and TRBJ1-1, the CDR3 gives the full variable domain: GAGVSQTPSNKVTEKGKYVELRCDPISGHTALYWYRQSLGQGPEFLIYFQGTGAADDSGLPNDRFFAVRPEGSVSTLKIQRTERGDSAVYLCASSTQGRGNTEAFFGQGTRLTVV.

This clone appeared a few times. J is TRBJ2-7 and V is TRBV5-1; D not resolved. V was shortened by 0 bases and J by 0 bases, with 7 bases between the two germline ends. Germline CDR1 reads SGHRS; CDR2 reads YFSETQ. The CDR3 extends over 14 amino acids. The DNA for the CDR3 is TGCGCCAGCAGCTTGGGGCCGGGCTCCTACGAGCAGTACTTC. Protein: CASSLGPGSYEQYF.

J is TRBJ1-2 and V is TRBV5-5, with D hard to call. V gave up 0 bases and J gave up 6 bases, with 6 bases separating them. The germline gives CDR1 SGHKS, CDR2 YYEKEE (reference sequence). The CDR3 contains 12 residues. CDR3 DNA: TGTGCCAGCAGCTTGGCCACAGATGGCTACACCTTC. Amino acids: CASSLATDGYTF.

This rearrangement joins TRBV2 to TRBJ1-5; 8 positions agree with TRBD1. In germline, CDR1 is SNHLY, CDR2 FYNNEI. The CDR3 is made up of 14 amino acids. The trim removed 4 bases at V and 6 bases at J, leaving 5 bases unmatched. The CDR3 coding sequence is TGTGCCAGCAGTGTGACAGGGGTAGGTCAGCCCCAGCATTTT. The encoded protein is CASSVTGVGQPQHF.

The count of this clone is one. This chain uses TRBV18 with TRBJ2-7; 9 nucleotides agree with TRBD2. Germline V CDR1 and CDR2: KGHSH, LQKENI. The CDR3 sequence is 13 residues long. Trimming removed 2 bases from V and 5 bases from J; junction bases left unmatched: 1. The CDR3 loop is CASSPAGGDEQYF. CDR3 DNA: TGTGCCAGCTCACCAGCGGGAGGGGACGAGCAGTACTTC.

This clone was found once. The chain joins TRBV9 to TRBJ2-7, with 9 bases aligning to TRBD1. The V gene's germline CDR1 is SGDLS and CDR2 YYNGEE. The CDR3 is 15 amino acids. V trimming: 3 bases; J trimming: 4 bases; junction bases outside the gene matches: 8. The CDR3 loop reads CASSARPGTGYEQYF. The CDR3 region has the DNA TGTGCCAGCAGCGCGCGCCCCGGGACAGGGTACGAGCAGTACTTC.

The gene calls are TRBV6-6 and TRBJ2-1; D gene unclear. Between the trimmed V and J ends, which lost 2 bases and 0 bases, there was a span of 11 bases. The CDR3 has 16 amino acids. Germline V gives CDR1 MNHNY, CDR2 SVGAGI (reference sequence). The CDR3 is CASSYSSIRSYNEQFF. For the CDR3, the DNA is TGTGCCAGCAGTTACAGCTCGATTCGCTCCTACAATGAGCAGTTCTTC.

V usage is TRBV30 and J usage is TRBJ2-2, with 10 nucleotides matching TRBD2. The CDR3 contains 17 residues. Trimming removed 6 bases from V and 6 bases from J; junction bases left unmatched: 16. Germline V gene sequence: CDR1 GTSNPN, CDR2 SVGIG (reference sequence). This CDR3 reads CACDPAGLAMVSGELFF. The DNA for the CDR3 is TGTGCCTGCGACCCCGCGGGACTAGCGATGGTATCCGGGGAGCTGTTTTTT.

V gene TRBV19 combines with J gene TRBJ1-1; unclear D gene. Trimming left V 0 bases short and J 6 bases short, with 14 bases between. Germline CDR1 LNHDA, CDR2 SQIVND (reference sequence). The CDR3 has 15 amino acids. CDR3 amino acids: CASSIDRVYSAEAFF. In DNA, the CDR3 is TGTGCCAGTAGTATAGATCGGGTGTATAGCGCTGAAGCTTTCTTT.